The rows below give T cell receptor beta chains drawn from one sample of a study of blood T cell repertoires in COVID-19. Clones were sequenced by immunoSEQ multiplex PCR, and TCRdb holds only the in-frame ones, with some missing. Among tens of thousands of clones listed, 75% to 95% were seen once. The specimen sequenced was peripheral blood. Receptors were obtained from a human donor in a cohort sampled during active COVID-19. CDR3s leave out the opening cysteine and the closing phenylalanine or tryptophan. Each record gives: V gene, CDR3 protein.

TRBV5-1	ASSLDTSGDQF
TRBV27	ASSLLANYGYT
TRBV3-1/TRBV3-2	ASSQGTGAYEQY
TRBV3-1/TRBV3-2	ASSQDREYGYT
TRBV18	ATQPGLAQETQY
TRBV5-6	ASSLLARSDTQY
TRBV18	ASSPSRSTEAF
TRBV28	ATRRGQGVGYT
TRBV30	AWSGTSGGGLSTDTQY
TRBV5-6	ASSGDRGNYGYT
TRBV7-2	ASSLEGQNNQPQH
TRBV7-4	ASTPPHRAPGETQY
TRBV18	ASSPGQGKDTQY
TRBV5-1	ASSYGLAGTYNEQF
TRBV18	ASSPLQGQNNQPQH
TRBV5-1	ASSLGQGSTEAF
TRBV19	ASSISSGTGELF
TRBV6-2/TRBV6-3	ASSSASGGVDEQF
TRBV19	ASARGGLLNYGYT
TRBV27	ASSVGLAGGQF
TRBV10-2	ASSEVGPDEQY
TRBV11-2	ASSALSTDTQY
TRBV12-5	ASGLPFRVFSNQPQH
TRBV7-2	ASSSGLAGGVSDEQY
TRBV7-6	ASSSQTSGEQF
TRBV6-1	ASSDGRTF
TRBV11-2	ASGGSGGYT
TRBV29-1	SVTDRGAYGYT
TRBV6-2/TRBV6-3	ASSYSLTGGAGGDEQF
TRBV6-1	ASSDSSYGSGNTIY
TRBV30	AWSVRGPYGYT
TRBV19	ASREGQSSYEQY
TRBV5-4	ASSLGDRGAETQY
TRBV13	ASSLGLGGNTDTQY
TRBV27	ASSLLDTLGSYT
TRBV5-4	ASRGGSAPNEQF
TRBV10-3	AITAETGSTDTQY
TRBV5-1	ASSLASGGVTSYEQY
TRBV11-3	ASSPPGTGITGELF
TRBV11-2	ASSARRGEHSYNEQF
TRBV6-2/TRBV6-3	ASSYSWVQALSGNTIY
TRBV6-6	ASSLMTGQQAYGYT
TRBV6-5	ASRGPAQMDGYT
TRBV4-2	ASSQEGGRSNQPQH
TRBV13	ASRTGGNSPLH
TRBV7-8	ASSIRELLNTEAF
TRBV9	ASSVAISQSSYNEQF
TRBV7-2	ASSLGQLNQPQH
TRBV3-1/TRBV3-2	ASSPGLAGGDTQY
TRBV23-1	ASSPRRADGLSNQPQH